These T cell receptor beta chains were read from a single sample in a study of blood T cell repertoires in COVID-19. Libraries were prepared by immunoSEQ multiplex PCR; TCRdb keeps only in-frame clonotypes and omits some of them. The top ten clones hold over 2% of a sample with about 120,000 clones, over 70% of them seen once. The specimen sequenced was peripheral blood. The receptor source for this set is a man between 65 and 85 years old with acute or convalescent COVID-19. Both conserved end residues are part of each CDR3. The D gene is left open where the match is weak. Clone size, where shown, is once, few, many, or a class for clones that have expanded.

>.|TRBV7-3|15|TRBJ2-2|.
CASSLQPGSFGELFF
TGTGCCAGCAGCTTACAGCCAGGGTCATTCGGGGAGCTGTTTTTT
>.|TRBV7-2|13|TRBJ2-5|.
CASRKGAQETQYF
TGTGCCAGCAGGAAAGGGGCCCAAGAGACCCAGTACTTC
>.|TRBV5-1|15|TRBJ1-4|.
CASSPQTGPNEKLFF
TGCGCCAGCAGCCCACAGACAGGTCCTAATGAAAAACTGTTTTTT
>.|TRBV19|15|TRBJ2-5|.
CASSSPGTLQETQYF
TGTGCCAGTAGTAGCCCCGGGACACTACAAGAGACCCAGTACTTC
>.|TRBV11-2|15|TRBJ2-5|TRBD1
CASSSGQGGGETQYF
TGTGCCAGCAGCTCCGGACAGGGTGGAGGAGAGACCCAGTACTTC
>.|TRBV4-2|14|TRBJ1-2|TRBD1
CASSRQGQGAGYTF
TGTGCCAGCAGCCGTCAAGGACAGGGGGCTGGCTACACCTTC
>.|TRBV3-1/TRBV3-2|15|TRBJ2-5|.
CASSQGSSGRETQYF
TGTGCCAGCAGCCAAGGGTCCTCAGGGCGAGAGACCCAGTACTTC
>.|TRBV9|14|TRBJ2-1|TRBD2
CASSISGAYNEQFF
TGTGCCAGCAGCATAAGCGGGGCCTACAATGAGCAGTTCTTC
>.|TRBV6-5|16|TRBJ2-3|TRBD2
CASSYASSGSTDTQYF
TGTGCCAGCAGTTACGCGTCTAGCGGAAGCACAGATACGCAGTATTTT
>.|TRBV5-8|15|TRBJ2-3|TRBD1
CASRQTGQKTDTQYF
TGTGCCAGCAGGCAGACAGGGCAGAAAACAGATACGCAGTATTTT
>.|TRBV18|14|TRBJ1-1|TRBD1
CASSRDRVNTEAFF
TGTGCCAGCTCGCGCGACAGGGTGAACACTGAAGCTTTCTTT
>.|TRBV7-2|17|TRBJ2-7|TRBD1
CASSLFASGTGRDEQYF
TGTGCCAGCAGCTTATTCGCCTCGGGGACAGGGCGAGACGAGCAGTACTTC
>.|TRBV2|15|TRBJ1-6|TRBD1
CASTTEGQGASPLHF
TGTGCCAGCACAACCGAGGGACAGGGGGCTTCACCCCTCCACTTT
>.|TRBV9|17|TRBJ2-1|TRBD1
CASSRMGGTGSSNEQFF
TGTGCCAGCAGCCGGATGGGAGGGACAGGGTCTTCCAATGAGCAGTTCTTC
>.|TRBV5-6|14|TRBJ1-4|TRBD1
CASSVDREGEKLFF
TGTGCCAGCAGCGTGGACAGGGAGGGAGAAAAACTGTTTTTT
>.|TRBV5-1|14|TRBJ1-4|.
CASSLGGDNEKLFF
TGCGCCAGCAGCTTGGGGGGAGATAATGAAAAACTGTTTTTT
>.|TRBV2|14|TRBJ1-4|TRBD1
CASRADRGREKLFF
TGTGCCAGCAGAGCGGACAGGGGACGTGAAAAACTGTTTTTT
>.|TRBV27|14|TRBJ2-7|.
CASSFQTAVHEQYF
TGTGCCAGCAGTTTCCAGACTGCGGTCCACGAGCAGTACTTC
>few|TRBV3-1/TRBV3-2|16|TRBJ1-2|.
CASSPQPTGYNYGYTF
TGTGCCAGCAGCCCCCAGCCAACAGGGTATAACTATGGCTACACCTTC
>.|TRBV5-4|16|TRBJ2-5|TRBD2
CASSAAGAGGPGTQYF
TGTGCCAGCAGCGCCGCCGGAGCGGGGGGGCCAGGGACCCAGTACTTC
>.|TRBV6-5|14|TRBJ2-2|.
CASSKQGNTGELFF
TGTGCCAGCAGTAAACAGGGGAACACCGGGGAGCTGTTTTTT
>.|TRBV15|16|TRBJ1-4|.
CATSRDSAATNEKLFF
TGTGCCACCAGCAGAGATAGCGCGGCAACTAATGAAAAACTGTTTTTT
>few|TRBV9|14|TRBJ1-2|.
CASSVGQSRYGYTF
TGTGCCAGCAGCGTTGGACAGTCTCGGTATGGCTACACCTTC
>.|TRBV2|15|TRBJ2-3|.
CASSHLPDSQDTQYF
TGTGCCAGCAGCCACCTACCTGACTCCCAAGATACGCAGTATTTT
>.|TRBV5-1|16|TRBJ2-5|.
CASSLGGALPRKTQYF
TGCGCCAGCAGCTTGGGAGGAGCGCTCCCCCGGAAGACCCAGTACTTC
>once|TRBV29-1|13|TRBJ2-1|TRBD2
CSVKAGGFNEQFF
TGCAGCGTTAAAGCGGGGGGGTTCAATGAGCAGTTCTTC
>.|TRBV7-2|15|TRBJ1-2|TRBD1
CASSNRDSALYGYTF
TGTGCCAGCAGCAACCGGGACAGTGCACTTTATGGCTACACCTTC
>few|TRBV9|13|TRBJ2-7|.
CASSVAPTREQYF
TGTGCCAGCAGCGTAGCTCCTACTCGCGAGCAGTACTTC
>once|TRBV5-6|13|TRBJ1-1|.
CASSLNMNTEAFF
TGTGCCAGCAGCTTGAATATGAACACTGAAGCTTTCTTT
>few|TRBV11-2|13|TRBJ1-2|TRBD1
CASSNRGNYGYTF
TGTGCCAGCAGCAACAGGGGCAACTATGGCTACACCTTC
>.|TRBV7-8|16|TRBJ2-2|TRBD2
CASSPGLAGGTRELFF
TGTGCCAGCAGCCCCGGACTAGCGGGGGGTACCAGGGAGCTGTTTTTT
>once|TRBV4-2|17|TRBJ2-7|TRBD2
CASSQGGTSGGPYEQYF
TGTGCCAGCAGCCAAGGGGGTACTAGCGGGGGGCCTTACGAGCAGTACTTC
>.|TRBV7-2|13|TRBJ2-5|.
CASNWDYQETQYF
TGTGCCAGCAACTGGGACTACCAAGAGACCCAGTACTTC
>once|TRBV2|17|TRBJ2-4|.
CASSDRGGSIAKNIQYF
TGTGCCAGCAGTGATCGCGGAGGGTCAATAGCCAAAAACATTCAGTACTTC
>.|TRBV9|14|TRBJ2-7|.
CASSVEARTYEQYF
TGTGCCAGCAGCGTAGAGGCCAGGACTTACGAGCAGTACTTC
>.|TRBV21-1|15|TRBJ1-5|.
CASSKGPPTRQPQHF
TGTGCCAGCAGCAAAGGTCCGCCTACGAGGCAGCCCCAGCATTTT
>.|TRBV5-6|15|TRBJ1-2|TRBD1
CASSPTGGYNSGYTF
TGTGCCAGCAGCCCGACAGGGGGCTACAACAGCGGCTACACCTTC